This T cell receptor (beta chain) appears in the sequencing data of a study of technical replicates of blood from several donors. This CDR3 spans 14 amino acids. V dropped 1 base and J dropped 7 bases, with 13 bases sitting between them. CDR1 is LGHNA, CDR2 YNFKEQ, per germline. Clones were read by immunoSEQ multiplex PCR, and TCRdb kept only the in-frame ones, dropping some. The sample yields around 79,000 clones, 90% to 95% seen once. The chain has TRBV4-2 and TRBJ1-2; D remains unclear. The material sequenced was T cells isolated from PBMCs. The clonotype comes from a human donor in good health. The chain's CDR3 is CASSQGHESGGYTF. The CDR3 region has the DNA TGTGCCAGCAGCCAAGGACACGAAAGCGGTGGCTACACCTTC.